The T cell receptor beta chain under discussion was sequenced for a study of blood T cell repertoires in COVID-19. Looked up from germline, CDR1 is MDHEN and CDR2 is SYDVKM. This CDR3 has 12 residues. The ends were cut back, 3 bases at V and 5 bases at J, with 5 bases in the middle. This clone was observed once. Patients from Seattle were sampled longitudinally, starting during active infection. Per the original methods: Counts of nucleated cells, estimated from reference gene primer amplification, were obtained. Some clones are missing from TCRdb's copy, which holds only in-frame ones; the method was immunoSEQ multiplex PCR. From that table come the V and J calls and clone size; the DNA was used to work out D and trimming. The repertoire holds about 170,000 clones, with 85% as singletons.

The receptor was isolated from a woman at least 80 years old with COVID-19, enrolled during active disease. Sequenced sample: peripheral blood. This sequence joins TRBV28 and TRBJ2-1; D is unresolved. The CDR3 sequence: CASSFRDNEQFF. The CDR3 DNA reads TGTGCCAGCAGTTTCCGGGACAATGAGCAGTTCTTC.